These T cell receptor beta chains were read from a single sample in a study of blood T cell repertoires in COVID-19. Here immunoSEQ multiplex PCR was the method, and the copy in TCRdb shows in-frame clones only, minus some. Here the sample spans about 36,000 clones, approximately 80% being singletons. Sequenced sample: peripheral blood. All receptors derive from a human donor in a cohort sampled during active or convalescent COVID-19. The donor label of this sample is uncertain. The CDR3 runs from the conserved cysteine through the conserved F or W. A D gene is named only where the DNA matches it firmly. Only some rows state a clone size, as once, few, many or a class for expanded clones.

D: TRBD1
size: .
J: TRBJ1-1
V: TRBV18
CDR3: CASSPGITGDTEAFF
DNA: TGTGCCAGCTCACCGGGGATCACAGGGGACACTGAAGCTTTCTTT

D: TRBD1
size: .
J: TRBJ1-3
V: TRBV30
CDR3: CAWSGTGGNTIYF
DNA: TGTGCCTGGAGTGGGACAGGCGGGAACACCATATATTTT

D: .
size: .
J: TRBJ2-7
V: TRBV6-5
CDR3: CASSYLRGPYEQYF
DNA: TGTGCCAGCAGTTACTTGCGGGGACCCTACGAGCAGTACTTC

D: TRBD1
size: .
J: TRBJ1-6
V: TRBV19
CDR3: CASSFRDSGSPLHF
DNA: TGTGCCAGTAGTTTCCGGGACAGCGGCTCACCCCTCCACTTT

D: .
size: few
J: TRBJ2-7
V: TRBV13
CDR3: CASSSGLPLGDEQYF
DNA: TGTGCCAGCAGCTCCGGACTCCCTCTTGGGGACGAGCAGTACTTC

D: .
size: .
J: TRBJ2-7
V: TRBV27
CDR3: CASSSPARAYEQYF
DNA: TGTGCCAGCAGCTCCCCGGCCAGGGCTTACGAGCAGTACTTC

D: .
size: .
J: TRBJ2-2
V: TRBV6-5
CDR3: CASQSGVVVTGELFF
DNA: TGTGCCAGCCAGTCCGGGGTGGTAGTCACCGGGGAGCTGTTTTTT

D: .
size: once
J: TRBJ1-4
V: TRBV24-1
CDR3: CATSEPPPEEGEEKLFF
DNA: TGTGCCACCAGTGAGCCTCCCCCGGAGGAGGGTGAGGAAAAACTGTTTTTT

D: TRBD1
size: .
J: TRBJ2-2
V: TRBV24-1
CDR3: CATSDPRTGNTGELFF
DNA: TGTGCCACCAGTGACCCTCGGACAGGAAACACCGGGGAGCTGTTTTTT

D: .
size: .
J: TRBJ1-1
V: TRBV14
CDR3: CASSYVSGLGNTEAFF
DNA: TGTGCCAGCAGCTATGTCAGCGGACTGGGGAACACTGAAGCTTTCTTT

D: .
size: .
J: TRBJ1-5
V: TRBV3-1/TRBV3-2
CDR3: CASSQDGNQPQHF
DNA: TGTGCCAGCAGCCAAGACGGGAATCAGCCCCAGCATTTT

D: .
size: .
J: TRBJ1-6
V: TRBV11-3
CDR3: CASSLERGSSYNSPLHF
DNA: TGTGCCAGCAGCTTAGAAAGGGGGAGCTCCTATAATTCACCCCTCCACTTT

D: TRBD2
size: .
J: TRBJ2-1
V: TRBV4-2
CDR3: CASSQETSGIDNEQFF
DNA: TGTGCCAGCAGCCAAGAGACTAGCGGGATTGACAATGAGCAGTTCTTC